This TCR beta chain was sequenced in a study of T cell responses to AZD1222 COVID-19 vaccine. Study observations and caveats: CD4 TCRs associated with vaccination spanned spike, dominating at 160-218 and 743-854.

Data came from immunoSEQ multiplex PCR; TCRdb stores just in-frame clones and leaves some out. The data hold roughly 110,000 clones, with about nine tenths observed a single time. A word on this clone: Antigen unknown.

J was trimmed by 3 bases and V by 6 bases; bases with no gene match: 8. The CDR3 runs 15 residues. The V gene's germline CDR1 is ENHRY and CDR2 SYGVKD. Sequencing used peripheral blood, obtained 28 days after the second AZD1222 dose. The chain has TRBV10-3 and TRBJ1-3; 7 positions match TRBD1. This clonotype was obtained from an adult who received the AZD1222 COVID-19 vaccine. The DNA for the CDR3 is TGTGCCATCAGCCCCGGGACAGTACTTGGAAACACCATATATTTT. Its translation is CAISPGTVLGNTIYF.